This T cell receptor beta chain was identified in a study of blood T cell repertoires in COVID-19. As for the study in general: PBMCs, B-cell-depleted T cells, or T cells were the source of the cDNA or gDNA that made up the material.

V lost 3 bases and J 4 bases, leaving 15 bases between the germline ends. CDR1 is KGHSH and CDR2 is LQKENI in the germline V gene. The CDR3 sequence is 15 residues long. Per the study methods: Amplification with reference gene primers provided the estimates of nucleated cell counts. Assay used: immunoSEQ multiplex PCR; TCRdb lists only in-frame clones, some missing. That table furnishes V, J and clone size, whereas the DNA furnished D and trimming. This table holds around 300,000 clones, almost 90% found once. Recruitment covered roughly 22 US areas and drew participants whose ages spanned about 18 to 100 years.

The V and J genes are TRBV18 and TRBJ1-2, with D maybe TRBD1 (5 bases). Sequenced sample: PBMCs or T cells enriched from blood (not recorded which). This sequence originates from a woman aged 18-29 years with acute COVID-19. The CDR3 DNA follows: TGTGCCAGCTCACCGCAAAACAGGAATCCCTATGGCTACACCTTC. Translating gives CASSPQNRNPYGYTF.